Below are 20 T cell receptor beta chains sequenced from a single sample in a study of T cells after yellow fever vaccination. Via MiXCR, TCRdb re-called the 5' RACE reads, giving one row per CDR3 protein. Of around 610,000 distinct CDR3 sequences listed, roughly 13% are singletons. The sample was PBMCs, taken on the day of the yellow fever booster vaccination. All receptors come from a man aged 25 to 40 who received the YFV17D yellow fever vaccine.

V gene TRBV21-1 combines with J gene TRBJ2-1; the table's D gene call, TRBD2, was not cross checked with the DNA. TRBV21-1 is described as a pseudogene. The CDR3 runs 11 residues. DNA for the CDR3: TGTGCCAGCAGCAAAGGGGGACTCGTTCACTTC. Its translation: CASSKGGLVHF.

A few counts support this clonotype. This chain uses TRBV28 with TRBJ1-5; no clear D. The CDR3 is 13 residues long. The V end was cut by 6 bases, the J end by 0 bases, with 6 bases between. Per germline, CDR1 MDHEN and CDR2 SYDVKM. The CDR3 bases are TGTGCCAGCAGATTGGATAGCAATCAGCCCCAGCATTTT. Translated: CASRLDSNQPQHF.

A few counts support this clonotype. The V gene is TRBV12-3 or TRBV12-4, the J gene TRBJ1-4; the D is unclear. V dropped 3 bases and J dropped 4 bases, with 9 bases sitting between them. The CDR3 consists of 14 residues. The chain's CDR3 is CASSFRGHNEKLFF. CDR3 in DNA: TGTGCCAGCAGTTTTCGTGGGCATAATGAAAAACTGTTTTTT.

The chain recombines TRBV5-6 with TRBJ1-6, with D possibly being TRBD1 (5 bases). CDR1 and CDR2 (germline): SGHDT, YYEEEE. CDR3 length equals 16 residues. Trimming shortened V by 2 bases and J by 7 bases, and 16 bases separated the two germline ends. The CDR3 sequence: CASSFRDQGANSPLHF. The CDR3 bases are TGTGCCAGCAGCTTTCGTGATCAGGGTGCGAATTCACCCCTCCACTTT.

The chain uses TRBV18 and TRBJ2-7, with TRBD1 matching 9 bases. V trimming: 4 bases; J trimming: 3 bases; junction bases outside the gene matches: 7. This CDR3 has 15 residues. Germline V gene sequence: CDR1 KGHSH, CDR2 LQKENI. CDR3 sequence: CASSQYATGGYEQYF. For the CDR3, the DNA is TGTGCCAGCTCACAGTACGCGACAGGGGGCTACGAGCAGTACTTC.

The rearrangement links TRBV14 to TRBJ2-2; D is undetermined. The CDR3 loop spans 13 amino acids. Germline CDR1 is SGHDN and CDR2 is FVKESK. V was clipped by 1 base and J by 5 bases, with 5 bases between them. The CDR3 spells CASSQAITGELFF. DNA of the CDR3: TGTGCCAGCAGCCAAGCCATTACCGGGGAGCTGTTTTTT.

The chain joins TRBV20-1 to TRBJ2-2, with a tentative D call TRBD2 (6 bases). Germline V gene sequence: CDR1 DFQATT, CDR2 SNEGSKA (reference sequence). Trimming removed 3 bases at V and 0 bases at J, with 8 bases between. This CDR3 comprises 14 residues. In nucleotides, the CDR3 is TGCAGTGCTAGCCTAGCGACGAACACCGGGGAGCTGTTTTTT. Protein sequence: CSASLATNTGELFF.

The rearrangement uses TRBV6-2 or TRBV6-3 and TRBJ1-1; 7 bases fit TRBD1. Germline-derived CDR1 and CDR2 are MNHEY and SVGEGT. V shed 0 bases and J 5 bases; nucleotides not matched to a gene: 6. The CDR3 is 15 residues long. The CDR3 sequence: CASSYSKDRWTEAFF. In nucleotides, the CDR3 is TGTGCCAGCAGTTACTCGAAGGACAGGTGGACTGAAGCTTTCTTT.

This clonotype came up a few times. The J gene is TRBJ1-1, the V gene TRBV6-1; TRBD1 matches 8 bases. Trimming at V came to 8 bases and at J to 1 base, leaving 6 bases not matched to a gene. Per germline, CDR1 MNHNS and CDR2 SASEGT. This CDR3 is built from 14 residues. CDR3 region: CASSTGDQNTEAFF. CDR3 DNA: TGTGCCAGCTCGACAGGGGACCAGAACACTGAAGCTTTCTTT.

A few counts support this clonotype. This chain uses TRBV7-2 with TRBJ2-3; tentatively, D is TRBD2 (6 bases). This CDR3 spans 14 amino acids. V gave up 5 bases and J gave up 2 bases, with 11 bases separating them. Germline assignment: CDR1 SGHTA and CDR2 FQGNSA. The CDR3 nucleotides read TGTGCCAGCAGCGAAAGGACTATCACAGATACGCAGTATTTT. Protein product: CASSERTITDTQYF.

V gene TRBV9 combines with J gene TRBJ2-1, with D maybe TRBD2 (5 bases). The V gene's germline CDR1 is SGDLS and CDR2 YYNGEE. The CDR3 consists of 15 residues. V was pared by 5 bases and J by 0 bases, with 12 bases between. The CDR3 DNA sequence: TGTGCCAGCAGTGCGGACTTAGCCTCCTACAATGAGCAGTTCTTC. Amino acids: CASSADLASYNEQFF.

The chain carries TRBV5-6 and TRBJ1-1, with D perhaps TRBD1 (6 bases). V gave up 2 bases and J gave up 4 bases, with 15 bases separating them. The CDR3 is 15 amino acids. Per germline, CDR1 SGHDT and CDR2 YYEEEE. The CDR3 bases are TGTGCCAGCAGCTTCTCGGGGGGCCGGGGCACTGAAGCTTTCTTT. Protein product: CASSFSGGRGTEAFF.

This clonotype was seen a handful of times. The rearrangement uses TRBV29-1 and TRBJ1-2; a weak D match, TRBD1 (6 bases). The V end was cut by 4 bases, the J end by 2 bases, with 11 bases between. This CDR3 has 13 residues. Germline-derived CDR1 and CDR2 are SQVTM and ANQGSEA. The CDR3 region has the DNA TGCAGCGTTGCGGTAGGACAGAACTATGGCTACACCTTC. Protein product: CSVAVGQNYGYTF.

Many counts were recorded for this clonotype. This CDR3 reads CASSQGQGTEAFF. Written as DNA, the CDR3 is TGTGCCAGCAGTCAAGGACAGGGGACTGAAGCTTTCTTT. The rearrangement links TRBV7-9 to TRBJ1-1; 9 bases line up with TRBD1. Germline V gene sequence: CDR1 SEHNR, CDR2 FQNEAQ (reference sequence). There are 13 residues in the CDR3. Trimming removed 6 bases from V and 5 bases from J; junction bases left unmatched: 4.

This chain uses TRBV9 with TRBJ1-3; possibly TRBD1 for D (6 bases). V lost 2 bases to trimming and J lost 0 bases, with 9 bases between them. The CDR3 runs to 15 residues. Germline values: CDR1 SGDLS, CDR2 YYNGEE. CDR3 bases: TGTGCCAGCAGCGTGGGGGCCGCCTCTGGAAACACCATATATTTT. This codes for CASSVGAASGNTIYF.

This clonotype appeared a few times. The chain uses TRBV5-1 and TRBJ2-7; D gene ambiguous. CDR1 and CDR2 (germline): SGHRS, YFSETQ. The CDR3 loop spans 16 amino acids. V was cut by 1 base and J by 0 bases, with 14 bases left in between. The CDR3 spells CASSLTFGVNSYEQYF. The CDR3 bases are TGCGCCAGCAGCTTGACATTTGGGGTAAACTCCTACGAGCAGTACTTC.

V is TRBV10-3 and J is TRBJ1-1; the D gene is possibly TRBD1 (5 bases). The CDR3 spans 12 residues. Per germline, CDR1 ENHRY and CDR2 SYGVKD. V was cut by 8 bases and J by 2 bases, with 9 bases left in between. The CDR3 DNA sequence: TGTGCCATCTGGGGGGGAAACACTGAAGCTTTCTTT. Protein: CAIWGGNTEAFF.

This clonotype appeared a single time. The chain recombines TRBV14 with TRBJ2-7; tentatively, D is TRBD2 (5 bases). Germline values: CDR1 SGHDN, CDR2 FVKESK. The ends were cut back, 0 bases at V and 7 bases at J, with 10 bases in the middle. This CDR3 has 13 amino acids. Here the CDR3 reads CASSQDRGGEQYF. For the CDR3, the DNA is TGTGCCAGCAGCCAAGATCGTGGAGGAGAGCAGTACTTC.

This clonotype has a count of ten or more. V and J are TRBV7-2 and TRBJ2-1; D is possibly TRBD1 or TRBD2 (6 bases each). This CDR3 has 15 amino acids. Germline CDR1 and CDR2: SGHTA and FQGNSA. Trimming pared 2 bases from V and 4 bases from J, leaving 12 bases between. CDR3 DNA sequence: TGTGCCAGCAGCTTAACGGGGGCTCCGTACAATGAGCAGTTCTTC. Translating it yields CASSLTGAPYNEQFF.

The rearrangement links TRBV20-1 to TRBJ2-1, with a weak D call TRBD2 (6 bases). The CDR3 has 14 residues. Germline assignment: CDR1 DFQATT and CDR2 SNEGSKA (reference sequence). CDR3 bases: TGCACCGCTACCCCGGGAGCTAGAGGCAATGAGCAGTTCTTC. It encodes CTATPGARGNEQFF.